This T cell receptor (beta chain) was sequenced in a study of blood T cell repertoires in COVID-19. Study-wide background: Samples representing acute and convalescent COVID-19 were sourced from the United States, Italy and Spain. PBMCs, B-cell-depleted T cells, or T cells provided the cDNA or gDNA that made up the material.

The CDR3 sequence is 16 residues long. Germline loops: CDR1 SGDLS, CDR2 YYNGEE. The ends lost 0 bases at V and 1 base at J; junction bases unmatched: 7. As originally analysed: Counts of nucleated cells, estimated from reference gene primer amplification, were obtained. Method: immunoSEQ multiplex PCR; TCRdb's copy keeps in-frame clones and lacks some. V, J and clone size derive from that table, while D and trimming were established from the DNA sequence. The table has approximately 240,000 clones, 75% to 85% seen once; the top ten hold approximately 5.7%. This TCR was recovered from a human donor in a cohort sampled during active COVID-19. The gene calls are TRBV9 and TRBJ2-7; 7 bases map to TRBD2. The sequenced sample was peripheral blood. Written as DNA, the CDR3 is TGTGCCAGCAGCGTAGGAGCTAGCGGTGATTCCTACGAGCAGTACTTC. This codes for CASSVGASGDSYEQYF.